Listed here are 31 T cell receptor beta chains from one sample, sequenced in a study of CD8 T cells in ankylosing spondylitis. Antigens for these TCRs are unknown. TCRdb reprocessed the 5' RACE reads with MiXCR, giving one entry per CDR3 protein. The sample carries 130,000 or so distinct CDR3 sequences, 15% to 20% recorded once. Overall study results and limits: A motif in TCR beta, a set of eight or nine highly homologous variants, appeared characteristic of ankylosing spondylitis blood.

Material: blood, either unsorted or a sorted T cell fraction (not recorded which). These receptors all stem from a male donor with ankylosing spondylitis.

The chain uses TRBV29-1 and TRBJ2-7, with D possibly matching TRBD1 (5 bases). Germline-derived CDR1 and CDR2 are SQVTM and ANQGSEA. Trimming stripped 4 bases from V and 6 bases from J, with 7 bases between. This CDR3 has 10 residues. CDR3 in DNA: TGCAGCGTTGGTGGGGCCGAGCAGTACTTC. This encodes CSVGGAEQYF.

V and J are TRBV28 and TRBJ2-2, with 12 bases aligning to TRBD2. V trimming: 11 bases; J trimming: 0 bases; junction bases outside the gene matches: 4. CDR3 size: 15 residues. The germline CDR1 and CDR2 sequences are MDHEN and SYDVKM. For the CDR3, the DNA is TGTGCCGGACGGACTAGCGGGACGAACACCGGGGAGCTGTTTTTT. Translation: CAGRTSGTNTGELFF.

The chain couples TRBV7-8 to TRBJ2-1, with TRBD2 matching over 9 bases. Germline values: CDR1 SGHVS, CDR2 FQNEAQ. V lost 5 bases to trimming and J lost 4 bases; unmatched junction nucleotides: 18. CDR3 length: 19 amino acids. CDR3 sequence reads: CASSPVLREGSMLYNEQFF. CDR3 DNA sequence: TGTGCCAGCAGCCCGGTGTTGCGGGAGGGCTCAATGTTATACAATGAGCAGTTCTTC.

This chain links TRBV9 with TRBJ2-2; 7 bases agree with TRBD1. This CDR3 is built from 16 residues. Germline CDR1 SGDLS, CDR2 YYNGEE. Trimming took 3 bases from V and 6 from J; bases not matched to a gene: 11. CDR3 loop: CASSGFRDSSSGELFF. Written as DNA, the CDR3 is TGTGCCAGCAGCGGGTTCCGGGACAGCTCGTCCGGGGAGCTGTTTTTT.

The J gene is TRBJ2-2, the V gene TRBV7-9; D possibly corresponds to TRBD1 (5 bases). The CDR3 extends over 13 amino acids. CDR1 SEHNR and CDR2 FQNEAQ come from the germline V gene (reference sequence). CDR3 sequence reads: CLGARENTGELFF. The CDR3 region has the DNA TGTCTTGGCGCCAGGGAGAACACCGGGGAGCTGTTTTTT.

The CDR3 coding sequence is TGTGCCAGCAGCTTTACAGCGACAACTTACGAGCAGTACTTC. Its translation is CASSFTATTYEQYF. V and J are TRBV11-3 and TRBJ2-7; D ambiguous. V lost 3 bases and J lost 4, with 13 bases in between. Looked up from germline, CDR1 is SGHNT and CDR2 is YENEEA. The CDR3 length is 14 residues.

This clonotype has at least ten counts. The chain links TRBV9 to TRBJ2-1; TRBD2 agrees at 8 bases. Trimming removed 2 bases from V and 4 bases from J; junction bases left unmatched: 2. Looked up from germline, CDR1 is SGDLS and CDR2 is YYNGEE. The CDR3 has 14 residues. As DNA, the CDR3 is TGTGCCAGCAGCGTTAGCGGGAATTACAATGAGCAGTTCTTC. Protein: CASSVSGNYNEQFF.

This chain uses TRBV28 with TRBJ2-7; 10 positions agree with TRBD2. The CDR3 consists of 15 residues. Germline CDR1 reads MDHEN; CDR2 reads SYDVKM. J lost 7 bases, V lost 2 bases, and 8 bases had no gene match. CDR3: CASSLGLAGAGEQYF. The CDR3 coding sequence is TGTGCCAGCAGTTTAGGGCTAGCGGGAGCCGGAGAGCAGTACTTC.

A few counts support this clonotype. The chain links TRBV9 to TRBJ2-7, with D perhaps matching TRBD1 or TRBD2 (5 bases each). V was shortened by 3 bases and J by 5 bases, with 18 bases between the two germline ends. Germline CDR1 reads SGDLS; CDR2 reads YYNGEE. The CDR3 length is 15 residues. CDR3 nucleotide sequence: TGTGCCAGCAGCGGAGGGGCGGGTGATGTGGACGAGCAGTACTTC. Protein: CASSGGAGDVDEQYF.

V and J are TRBV7-9 and TRBJ2-1; TRBD1 aligns across 8 bases. Trimming at V came to 5 bases and at J to 4 bases, leaving 7 bases not matched to a gene. This CDR3 spans 15 amino acids. Germline loops: CDR1 SEHNR, CDR2 FQNEAQ (reference sequence). CDR3 in DNA: TGTGCCAGCAGCAAGGGGACAGGTCCGTACAATGAGCAGTTCTTC. It specifies CASSKGTGPYNEQFF.

The gene calls are TRBV27 and TRBJ2-7; D may match TRBD1 or TRBD2 (5 bases each). This CDR3 spans 14 amino acids. V was shortened by 3 bases and J by 6 bases, with 15 bases between the two germline ends. Germline CDR1 MNHEY, CDR2 SMNVEV (reference sequence). The CDR3 here is CASSLVQGRSEQYF. CDR3 coding DNA: TGTGCCAGCAGTTTGGTGCAGGGACGATCCGAGCAGTACTTC.

Only a few counts were recorded for this clonotype. This rearrangement joins TRBV27 to TRBJ2-7; weak D call: TRBD1 (5 bases). The CDR3 has 16 residues. CDR1 and CDR2 (germline): MNHEY, SMNVEV (reference sequence). With 0 bases removed from V and 2 bases from J, the gap between germline ends came to 14 bases. CDR3 sequence (DNA): TGTGCCAGCAGTTTATCGGCAGGACAAGTAACCTACGAGCAGTACTTC. This translates into CASSLSAGQVTYEQYF.

This clonotype occurred a few times. V is TRBV28 and J is TRBJ2-5; no definite D call. The CDR3 has 14 residues. The ends were cut back, 2 bases at V and 2 bases at J, with 9 bases in the middle. In germline, CDR1 is MDHEN, CDR2 SYDVKM. CDR3 nucleotides: TGTGCCAGCAGTTTAGGTACCGATCAAGAGACCCAGTACTTC. This sequence encodes CASSLGTDQETQYF.

This clonotype was seen a few times. The chain uses TRBV10-3 and TRBJ2-4; 15 bases are shared with TRBD2. Germline V gene data show CDR1 as ENHRY and CDR2 as SYGVKD. Trimming at V came to 6 bases and at J to 6 bases, leaving 6 bases not matched to a gene. The CDR3 has 16 amino acids. CDR3 sequence (DNA): TGTGCCATCAGCCACGGACTAGCGGGAGGGCCAAACATTCAGTACTTC. This sequence encodes CAISHGLAGGPNIQYF.

CDR3 sequence: CASSTNSQGYQTYEQYF. The CDR3 DNA reads as TGTGCCAGCAGTACCAATTCCCAGGGCTACCAGACCTACGAGCAGTACTTC. The genes are TRBV6-2 or TRBV6-3 and TRBJ2-7; D might be TRBD1 (5 bases). Per germline, CDR1 MNHEY and CDR2 SVGEGT. This CDR3 spans 17 amino acids. Trimming stripped 5 bases from V and 2 bases from J, with 22 bases between.

This clonotype came up many times. CDR3 region: CSAREGYTSGSPDTQYF. The DNA of the CDR3 is TGCAGTGCTAGAGAGGGTTATACTAGCGGGAGTCCAGATACGCAGTATTTT. The J gene is TRBJ2-3, the V gene TRBV20-1, with TRBD2 identical over 11 bases. After removal of 0 bases from V and 4 bases from J, the junction contained 9 bases not matched to a gene. Germline V CDR1 and CDR2: DFQATT, SNEGSKA (reference sequence). CDR3 length equals 17 residues.

J is TRBJ1-4 and V is TRBV9; D not resolved. Germline assignment: CDR1 SGDLS and CDR2 YYNGEE. The CDR3 spans 14 residues. V was clipped by 4 bases and J by 11 bases, with 18 bases between them. CDR3 bases: TGTGCCAGCAGCCCCCGGGATTCCGAGGCGAAACTGTTTTTT. It yields the protein CASSPRDSEAKLFF.

This clonotype was seen only once. The chain links TRBV7-9 to TRBJ2-7; possibly TRBD2 for D (6 bases). The CDR3 is 15 residues long. The V end was cut by 4 bases, the J end by 2 bases, with 15 bases between. Germline CDR1 SEHNR, CDR2 FQNEAQ (reference sequence). This chain's CDR3 is CASSSRSRDAYEQYF. The CDR3 DNA reads TGTGCCAGCAGCTCGAGGTCGCGGGACGCCTACGAGCAGTACTTC. Combining the CDR3 with reference TRBV7-9 and TRBJ2-7 gives the whole variable domain DTGVSQNPRHKITKRGQNVTFRCDPISEHNRLYWYRQTLGQGPEFLTYFQNEAQLEKSRLLSDRFSAERPKGSFSTLEIQRTEQGDSAMYLCASSSRSRDAYEQYFGPGTRLTVT.

This chain joins TRBV5-5 and TRBJ2-7, with D perhaps TRBD1 (5 bases). Germline V gene sequence: CDR1 SGHKS, CDR2 YYEKEE (reference sequence). The V end was cut by 0 bases, the J end by 2 bases, with 15 bases between. This CDR3 has 16 residues. In nucleotides, the CDR3 is TGTGCCAGCAGCTTGGAGGACACCGGGTCTACCTACGAGCAGTACTTC. Translation: CASSLEDTGSTYEQYF. Based on the CDR3 plus reference TRBV5-5 and TRBJ2-7, the full variable domain is DAGVTQSPTHLIKTRGQQVTLRCSPISGHKSVSWYQQVLGQGPQFIFQYYEKEERGRGNFPDRFSARQFPNYSSELNVNALLLGDSALYLCASSLEDTGSTYEQYFGPGTRLTVT.

In its sample, this clonotype was seen once. In nucleotides, the CDR3 is TGTGCCAGCAGCCCCACTAGCGGGAGAGCGATCTACGAGCAGTACTTC. Protein product: CASSPTSGRAIYEQYF. The J gene is TRBJ2-7, the V gene TRBV12-3 or TRBV12-4; 11 bases align to TRBD2. The CDR3 sequence is 16 residues long. V shed 6 bases and J 3 bases; nucleotides not matched to a gene: 10.

This rearrangement joins TRBV5-1 to TRBJ2-3; 7 bases map to TRBD2. V was pared by 5 bases and J by 6 bases, with 6 bases of the junction left unmatched. The CDR3 runs to 13 residues. CDR1 SGHRS and CDR2 YFSETQ come from the germline V gene. The CDR3 DNA follows: TGCGCCAGCAGTACTAGCGATCCGGATACGCAGTATTTT. Translation: CASSTSDPDTQYF.

This clonotype was seen a handful of times. V and J are TRBV14 and TRBJ1-2; TRBD1 might be the D (6 bases). V dropped 1 base and J dropped 4 bases, with 13 bases sitting between them. The germline gives CDR1 SGHDN, CDR2 FVKESK. The CDR3 has 15 amino acids. In nucleotides, the CDR3 is TGTGCCAGCAGCCAAGTGGGCAGGGGCGGCTATGGCTACACCTTC. This translates into CASSQVGRGGYGYTF.

This clonotype was counted many times. The chain uses TRBV7-9 and TRBJ2-7; 7 bases are shared with TRBD1. Germline V gives CDR1 SEHNR, CDR2 FQNEAQ (reference sequence). Unmatched junction bases numbered 7, after V lost 2 bases and J lost 3 bases. The CDR3 has 15 residues. The CDR3 DNA sequence: TGTGCCAGCAGCTTATCAGGGGACAGCGACTACGAGCAGTACTTC. This translates into CASSLSGDSDYEQYF.

This clonotype was picked up a small number of times. This chain links TRBV7-2 with TRBJ2-5; no definite D call. This CDR3 is built from 17 residues. Germline loops: CDR1 SGHTA, CDR2 FQGNSA. Trimming shortened V by 4 bases and J by 0 bases, and 18 bases separated the two germline ends. CDR3 coding DNA: TGTGCCAGCAGCTCGAACTTGCTGGTAGACTACCAAGAGACCCAGTACTTC. It encodes CASSSNLLVDYQETQYF.

This clonotype was picked up a small number of times. This rearrangement joins TRBV25-1 to TRBJ2-7; 8 bases agree with TRBD2. Germline CDR1 is MGHDK and CDR2 is SYGVNS. After removal of 8 bases from V and 6 bases from J, the junction contained 12 bases not matched to a gene. The CDR3 is made up of 14 amino acids. The DNA of the CDR3 is TGTGCCAGCGGGTTAGGCGGGGGGTATTTCGAGCAGTACTTC. Protein sequence: CASGLGGGYFEQYF.

The CDR3 loop is CATSQWGEVNEQFF. CDR3 in DNA: TGTGCCACTTCCCAGTGGGGGGAGGTGAATGAGCAGTTCTTC. The chain carries TRBV24-1 and TRBJ2-1; D may be TRBD2 (6 bases). Germline assignment: CDR1 KGHDR and CDR2 SFDVKD. The CDR3 totals 14 residues. The V and J ends lost 10 bases and 7 bases respectively, with 19 bases between them.

This chain uses TRBV6-2 or TRBV6-3 with TRBJ1-1; D gene unclear. V lost 2 bases to trimming and J lost 0 bases, with 10 bases between them. Germline V gives CDR1 MNHEY, CDR2 SVGEGT. This CDR3 has 15 amino acids. The CDR3 spells CASSYPTVMNTEAFF. The CDR3, as DNA: TGTGCCAGCAGTTACCCAACAGTGATGAACACTGAAGCTTTCTTT.

V and J are TRBV29-1 and TRBJ1-4; perhaps TRBD1 as D (5 bases). The CDR3 consists of 12 residues. Germline CDR1 SQVTM, CDR2 ANQGSEA. Trimming removed 0 bases from V and 14 bases from J, with 13 bases in between. CDR3 region: CSVEEGPGGLFF. For the CDR3, the DNA is TGCAGCGTTGAAGAGGGCCCCGGGGGGCTGTTTTTT. The full variable domain, rest sourced from reference TRBV29-1 and TRBJ1-4, is SAVISQKPSRDICQRGTSLTIQCQVDSQVTMMFWYRQQPGQSLTLIATANQGSEATYESGFVIDKFPISRPNLTFSTLTVSNMSPEDSSIYLCSVEEGPGGLFFGSGTQLSVL.

This clonotype has a handful of counts. The chain is built from TRBV7-2 and TRBJ2-1, with TRBD1 as a possible D gene (6 bases). The CDR3 length is 16 residues. V was cut by 5 bases and J by 0 bases, with 14 bases left in between. Germline V gives CDR1 SGHTA, CDR2 FQGNSA. The CDR3 DNA follows: TGTGCCAGCAGCGTCCGGGACACCCCCTCCTACAATGAGCAGTTCTTC. Translating it yields CASSVRDTPSYNEQFF.

This clonotype showed up many times. This chain uses TRBV20-1 with TRBJ2-7; the D gene is possibly TRBD2 (5 bases). In germline, CDR1 is DFQATT, CDR2 SNEGSKA (reference sequence). The CDR3 has 15 amino acids. Deletions cut 0 bases from V and 4 bases from J, with 16 bases between. The DNA for the CDR3 is TGCAGTGCTAGAGATCTCGAGCGGTCAATATACGAGCAGTACTTC. Protein product: CSARDLERSIYEQYF.

The chain recombines TRBV20-1 with TRBJ2-1; 9 nucleotides align to TRBD1. CDR3 size: 14 residues. J was trimmed by 8 bases and V by 5 bases; bases with no gene match: 10. Germline V gene lookup returns CDR1 DFQATT and CDR2 SNEGSKA (reference sequence). The CDR3: CSAPVNTGGDEQFF. CDR3 in DNA: TGCAGTGCTCCAGTAAACACAGGGGGCGATGAGCAGTTCTTC.